Presented here are 30 T cell receptor beta chains from one specimen sequenced in a study of CD8 T cells in ankylosing spondylitis. Study outcomes and limitations: What appeared characteristic of ankylosing spondylitis blood was a TCR beta motif of under 10 highly homologous variants.

The antigens these receptors bind are not known. TCRdb redid the calling of the 5' RACE reads with MiXCR, one entry per CDR3 protein. The profile shows more than 650,000 distinct CDR3 sequences, roughly 10% of them singletons. The sample consisted of blood, either unsorted or a sorted T cell fraction (not recorded which). The receptors were gathered from a male donor with ankylosing spondylitis.

This clonotype was seen a few times. The rearrangement joins TRBV20-1 to TRBJ2-3; D uncertain. Germline CDR1 is DFQATT and CDR2 is SNEGSKA (reference sequence). V shed 4 bases and J shed 1 base, with 15 bases lying between them. There are 15 residues in the CDR3. CDR3 nucleotide sequence: TGCAGTGCTACCCTTCGGGTCGGCGGCACAGATACGCAGTATTTT. It specifies CSATLRVGGTDTQYF.

This clonotype has a count of ten or more. The chain is built from TRBV29-1 and TRBJ1-2; tentative D call: TRBD1 (5 bases). Germline loops: CDR1 SQVTM, CDR2 ANQGSEA. Trimming took 6 bases from V and 12 from J, leaving 23 bases between them. The CDR3 totals 13 residues. CDR3 nucleotides: TGCAGCGTCCTGGGGGGGACGGACCCGTCGAACACCTTC. Protein product: CSVLGGTDPSNTF.

This clonotype has only a few counts. The CDR3 DNA is TGTGCCAGCAGCTTTCAAGAAACAGGTTTCGGGGACACTGAAGCTTTCTTT. Encoded protein: CASSFQETGFGDTEAFF. The chain combines TRBV5-5 with TRBJ1-1; the D gene is possibly TRBD1 (5 bases). CDR1 SGHKS and CDR2 YYEKEE come from the germline V gene (reference sequence). The CDR3 contains 17 residues. Trimming removed 2 bases at V and 3 bases at J, with 20 bases between.

This clonotype was detected a few times. V and J are TRBV9 and TRBJ2-3, with TRBD2 identical over 8 bases. The germline gives CDR1 SGDLS, CDR2 YYNGEE. The length of the CDR3 is 16 residues. Losses at the gene ends were 0 bases for V and 1 base for J; bases not matched to a gene: 4. For the CDR3, the DNA is TGTGCCAGCAGCGTAGAGGGACTAGTCGGCACAGATACGCAGTATTTT. Amino acids: CASSVEGLVGTDTQYF.

This clonotype has a handful of counts. This chain connects TRBV20-1 to TRBJ2-7; D is uncertain. Germline-derived CDR1 and CDR2 are DFQATT and SNEGSKA (reference sequence). The CDR3 has 12 residues. Trimming cost V 7 bases and J 0 bases, with 10 bases left between them. For the CDR3, the DNA is TGCAGTGTTTCGACCCGCTCCTACGAGCAGTACTTC. It encodes CSVSTRSYEQYF.

This clonotype was detected many times. This chain connects TRBV6-5 to TRBJ1-2; 7 nucleotides line up with TRBD1. Germline CDR1 and CDR2: MNHEY and SVGAGI. V lost 0 bases to trimming and J lost 8 bases; unmatched junction nucleotides: 3. CDR3 size: 13 residues. CDR3 sequence reads: CASSYSGTDGYTF. CDR3 nucleotides: TGTGCCAGCAGTTACTCGGGGACAGACGGCTACACCTTC.

This clonotype was seen a handful of times. The J gene is TRBJ1-2, the V gene TRBV28; D is perhaps TRBD1 (5 bases). With 3 bases removed from V and 2 bases from J, the gap between germline ends came to 13 bases. Germline CDR1 MDHEN, CDR2 SYDVKM. This CDR3 has 15 amino acids. The CDR3 DNA is TGTGCCAGCAGTTTTCGGGGACGGATGAACTATGGCTACACCTTC. It is translated as CASSFRGRMNYGYTF.

This clonotype was observed at least ten times. The chain uses TRBV7-9 and TRBJ2-3; the D gene is possibly TRBD2 (6 bases). CDR1 and CDR2 from the germline V gene are SEHNR and FQNEAQ (reference sequence). Deletions cut 0 bases from V and 0 bases from J, with 13 bases between. The CDR3 sequence is 17 residues long. As DNA, the CDR3 is TGTGCCAGCAGCTTAGCAAGTTCGGGGGAGAGCACAGATACGCAGTATTTT. It codes for CASSLASSGESTDTQYF.

This clonotype was seen more than once but under ten times. V and J are TRBV5-1 and TRBJ2-7; D is ambiguous. The germline CDR1 and CDR2 sequences are SGHRS and YFSETQ. V was trimmed by 4 bases and J by 0 bases, leaving 11 bases between them. The CDR3 sequence is 14 residues long. CDR3 residues: CASSPLLSSYEQYF. The CDR3 coding sequence is TGCGCCAGCAGCCCCCTCCTTAGCTCCTACGAGCAGTACTTC.

Only a few counts were recorded for this clonotype. The chain is built from TRBV20-1 and TRBJ1-1; D is uncertain. Trimming pared 3 bases from V and 7 bases from J, leaving 12 bases between. The CDR3 has 12 residues. CDR1 is DFQATT, CDR2 SNEGSKA, per germline (reference sequence). DNA for the CDR3: TGCAGTGCTAGTGATGGGAGAATTGAAGCTTTCTTT. Amino acids: CSASDGRIEAFF.

Only a few counts were recorded for this clonotype. This chain links TRBV9 with TRBJ2-1, with 11 bases aligning to TRBD2. V trimming: 3 bases; J trimming: 4 bases; junction bases outside the gene matches: 6. Germline V gene lookup returns CDR1 SGDLS and CDR2 YYNGEE. The CDR3 has 16 residues. CDR3 region: CASSATGTSGYNEQFF. The CDR3 nucleotides are TGTGCCAGCAGCGCAACCGGGACTAGCGGTTACAATGAGCAGTTCTTC. Full variable domain (rest looked up from reference TRBV9 and TRBJ2-1): DSGVTQTPKHLITATGQRVTLRCSPRSGDLSVYWYQQSLDQGLQFLIQYYNGEERAKGNILERFSAQQFPDLHSELNLSSLELGDSALYFCASSATGTSGYNEQFFGPGTRLTVL.

This clonotype was recorded many times. The chain carries TRBV12-3 or TRBV12-4 and TRBJ2-4, with 9 bases that match TRBD2. This CDR3 comprises 18 residues. The V and J ends lost 6 bases and 4 bases, in that order; junction bases with no gene match: 16. The CDR3 nucleotides read TGTGCCAGCAGCCGCACCTTTAGCGGGAGTGCGTCAAAAAACATTCAGTACTTC. Translating gives CASSRTFSGSASKNIQYF.

Ten or more counts support this clonotype. The chain has TRBV12-3 or TRBV12-4 and TRBJ1-2; weak D call: TRBD1 (6 bases). The CDR3 contains 15 residues. The ends were cut back, 1 base at V and 1 base at J, with 10 bases in the middle. The chain's CDR3 is CASSLVQGDNYGYTF. DNA of the CDR3: TGTGCCAGCAGTTTAGTACAGGGTGATAACTATGGCTACACCTTC.

V usage is TRBV20-1 and J usage is TRBJ2-5; perhaps D is TRBD1 or TRBD2 (5 bases each). The CDR3 loop spans 15 amino acids. Trimming left V 0 bases short and J 7 bases short, with 18 bases between. The germline CDR1 and CDR2 sequences are DFQATT and SNEGSKA (reference sequence). Written as DNA, the CDR3 is TGCAGTGCTAGAGATTCGGGGCGCTCTGCGACGACCCAGTACTTC. Its translation: CSARDSGRSATTQYF.

This clonotype was counted only a few times. The chain has TRBV20-1 and TRBJ2-7; D possibly corresponds to TRBD1 (5 bases). V lost 0 bases and J lost 2, with 17 bases in between. The CDR3 has 16 residues. CDR1 DFQATT and CDR2 SNEGSKA come from the germline V gene (reference sequence). The CDR3 bases are TGCAGTGCTAGAGATCCCCTTAGACAGTATCCCTACGAGCAGTACTTC. Translation: CSARDPLRQYPYEQYF.

This clonotype has a count of ten or more. The rearrangement uses TRBV29-1 and TRBJ2-7, with TRBD2 matching over 8 bases. Unmatched junction bases numbered 4, after V lost 3 bases and J lost 0 bases. The germline V gene encodes CDR1 SQVTM and CDR2 ANQGSEA. CDR3 length equals 14 residues. The CDR3 spells CSVDSGGGSYEQYF. CDR3 nucleotides: TGCAGCGTTGATTCGGGGGGGGGCTCCTACGAGCAGTACTTC.

This clonotype was counted ten times or more. The chain carries TRBV7-2 and TRBJ2-1; the D is unclear. The germline V gene has CDR1 SGHTA and CDR2 FQGNSA. The CDR3 has 15 residues. Trimming removed 1 base from V and 3 bases from J, with 10 bases in between. CDR3 in DNA: TGTGCCAGCAGCTTAGGCACAGCCTACTACAATGAGCAGTTCTTC. Translating gives CASSLGTAYYNEQFF.

The chain couples TRBV13 to TRBJ2-7, with D unresolved. The CDR3 totals 14 residues. Germline lookup yields CDR1 PRHDT and CDR2 FYEKMQ (reference sequence). Between the trimmed V and J ends, which lost 2 bases and 2 bases, there was a span of 10 bases. CDR3 residues: CASSLRPGPYEQYF. In DNA form, the CDR3 reads TGTGCCAGCAGCTTACGACCCGGACCCTACGAGCAGTACTTC.

The sample holds a few counts of this clonotype. The V and J genes are TRBV15 and TRBJ2-5; D ambiguous. The V end was cut by 5 bases, the J end by 4 bases, with 11 bases between. Germline loops: CDR1 LNHNV, CDR2 YYDKDF (reference sequence). CDR3 size: 13 residues. This CDR3 reads CATSRAPTETQYF. CDR3 nucleotide sequence: TGTGCCACCAGCCGAGCACCCACAGAGACCCAGTACTTC.

This clonotype has only a few counts. The chain joins TRBV7-3 to TRBJ2-1; 15 nucleotides align to TRBD2. Unmatched junction bases numbered 11, after V lost 6 bases and J lost 14 bases. Germline CDR1 reads SGHTA; CDR2 reads FQGTGA. The CDR3 is made up of 15 amino acids. The chain's CDR3 is CASSPGLAGGSRKFF. The CDR3 region has the DNA TGTGCCAGCAGTCCTGGACTAGCGGGGGGGTCTAGAAAGTTCTTC.

This clonotype has a count of ten or more. V gene TRBV20-1 combines with J gene TRBJ1-5; 7 positions match TRBD1. Trimming cost V 6 bases and J 5 bases; bases outside gene matches: 13. This CDR3 region has 15 residues. The germline gives CDR1 DFQATT, CDR2 SNEGSKA (reference sequence). CDR3 in amino acids: CSARTPGGRHQPQHF. In nucleotides, the CDR3 is TGCAGTGCACGGACCCCAGGGGGAAGACATCAGCCCCAGCATTTT.

Many counts were recorded for this clonotype. The V call is TRBV20-1, the J call TRBJ2-7, with 9 bases fitting TRBD2. After removal of 0 bases from V and 0 bases from J, the junction contained 3 bases not matched to a gene. CDR1 DFQATT and CDR2 SNEGSKA come from the germline V gene (reference sequence). This CDR3 is 15 amino acids long. CDR3 nucleotides: TGCAGTGCTAGAGACCCAGCGGGGGGCTCCTACGAGCAGTACTTC. This sequence encodes CSARDPAGGSYEQYF.

This clonotype came up a few times. This chain connects TRBV5-5 to TRBJ2-1, with a possible D match to TRBD1 (6 bases). CDR3 length equals 15 residues. V dropped 2 bases and J dropped 2 bases, with 11 bases sitting between them. Per germline, CDR1 SGHKS and CDR2 YYEKEE (reference sequence). The CDR3 sequence: CASSFGQQTYNEQFF. The CDR3 bases are TGTGCCAGCAGCTTCGGACAGCAAACCTACAATGAGCAGTTCTTC.

The CDR3 DNA reads as TGCAGTGCTAGACAGGACCTCGGGGAGCAGTACTTC. Its protein product is CSARQDLGEQYF. The chain links TRBV20-1 to TRBJ2-7; D is ambiguous. Per the germline V gene, CDR1 is DFQATT and CDR2 is SNEGSKA (reference sequence). CDR3 size: 12 residues. Trimming removed 2 bases from V and 7 bases from J, with 12 bases in between.

This clonotype was seen a handful of times. V gene TRBV20-1 combines with J gene TRBJ1-2; D not certain. The germline V gene encodes CDR1 DFQATT and CDR2 SNEGSKA (reference sequence). The length of the CDR3 is 11 residues. V was trimmed by 6 bases and J by 1 base, leaving 6 bases between them. The DNA of the CDR3 is TGCAGTGCCCCCTTTAACTATGGCTACACCTTC. It is translated as CSAPFNYGYTF.

This clonotype occurred a few times. This chain uses TRBV4-3 with TRBJ2-3; no clear D gene. Trimming shortened V by 5 bases and J by 0 bases, and 12 bases separated the two germline ends. Germline CDR1 reads LGHNA; CDR2 reads YSLEER. This CDR3 is built from 15 residues. For the CDR3, the DNA is TGCGCCAGCAGCGCCTACCTTCAGAGCACAGATACGCAGTATTTT. It encodes CASSAYLQSTDTQYF.

This clonotype was recorded at least ten times. The genes are TRBV4-3 and TRBJ1-2; TRBD1 aligns across 10 bases. CDR3 size: 13 residues. Germline trimming cut 3 bases from V and 8 bases from J; bases unmatched to any gene: 3. Per the germline V gene, CDR1 is LGHNA and CDR2 is YSLEER. The CDR3: CASSQDRGIGYTF. Here the CDR3 DNA reads TGCGCCAGCAGCCAGGACAGGGGGATCGGCTACACCTTC.

V gene TRBV29-1 combines with J gene TRBJ1-1, with D possibly being TRBD1 (6 bases). CDR3 size: 14 residues. V lost 7 bases, J lost 0 bases, and 15 bases lay in between. Germline V gene data show CDR1 as SQVTM and CDR2 as ANQGSEA. CDR3 nucleotide sequence: TGCAGCGCTGGGGGCATAACCTTGAACACTGAAGCTTTCTTT. Translation: CSAGGITLNTEAFF. Supplemented by reference TRBV29-1 and TRBJ1-1, the full variable domain reads SAVISQKPSRDICQRGTSLTIQCQVDSQVTMMFWYRQQPGQSLTLIATANQGSEATYESGFVIDKFPISRPNLTFSTLTVSNMSPEDSSIYLCSAGGITLNTEAFFGQGTRLTVV.

A few counts support this clonotype. The chain is built from TRBV20-1 and TRBJ2-1; TRBD2 might be the D (6 bases). Per germline, CDR1 DFQATT and CDR2 SNEGSKA (reference sequence). The CDR3 sequence is 14 residues long. V shed 1 base and J shed 5 bases, with 12 bases lying between them. The CDR3 DNA reads as TGCAGTGCTAGAGTACCGGGACTTGACAATGAGCAGTTCTTC. It encodes CSARVPGLDNEQFF.

This clonotype has ten or more counts. The V call is TRBV20-1, the J call TRBJ1-2; the D is unclear. CDR1 and CDR2 from the germline V gene are DFQATT and SNEGSKA (reference sequence). The CDR3 is made up of 14 amino acids. Trimming cost V 3 bases and J 0 bases, with 11 bases left between them. The CDR3 is CSASTLSANYGYTF. CDR3 DNA: TGCAGTGCTAGTACCCTATCCGCTAACTATGGCTACACCTTC.